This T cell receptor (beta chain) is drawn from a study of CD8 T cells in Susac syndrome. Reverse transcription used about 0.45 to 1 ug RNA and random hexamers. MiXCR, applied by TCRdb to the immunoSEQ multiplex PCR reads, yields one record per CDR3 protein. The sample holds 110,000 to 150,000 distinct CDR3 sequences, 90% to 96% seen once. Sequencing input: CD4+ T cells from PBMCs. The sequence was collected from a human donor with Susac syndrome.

In DNA form, the CDR3 reads TGCGCCAGCAGCCAAGAACAGGGTGGCACTGAAGCTTTCTTT. Its translation: CASSQEQGGTEAFF. V and J are TRBV4-1 and TRBJ1-1, with D perhaps matching TRBD1 (6 bases). The CDR3 length is 14 residues. From germline, CDR1 is MGHRA and CDR2 YSYEKL. The V end lost 0 bases, the J end lost 4 bases, and 9 bases lay between the germline ends.